This T cell receptor beta chain was obtained from a study of T cell changes during pregnancy in multiple sclerosis. CDR1 LNHDA and CDR2 SQIVND come from the germline V gene (reference sequence). Trimming removed 5 bases from V and 9 bases from J; junction bases left unmatched: 7. The CDR3 has 15 amino acids. TCRdb keeps only in-frame clones here, not all; method: immunoSEQ multiplex PCR. The data show roughly 57,000 clones, with about 95% seen just once and roughly 2.4% held by the top ten. The starting material was CD8+ T cells from peripheral blood mononuclear cells, obtained after pregnancy. The sequence was collected from a female donor with multiple sclerosis, enrolled in a pregnancy study. The chain couples TRBV19 to TRBJ2-1; 13 bases are a match to TRBD2. The CDR3 loop is CASSLLAGGRGEQFF. CDR3 nucleotide sequence: TGTGCCAGTAGTCTACTAGCGGGAGGGCGTGGTGAGCAGTTCTTC.